The present TCR beta chain was sequenced within a study of cytomegalovirus exposure and HLA in healthy donors. Donors were drawn from the approximately 110-subject validation cohort, separate from the approximately 670-subject first cohort. The CDR3 loop spans 17 amino acids. The V end lost 2 bases, the J end lost 2 bases, and 16 bases lay between the germline ends. Germline loops: CDR1 SGHTA, CDR2 FQGNSA. Regarding this clone: The antigen remains undetermined.

General study results and limits: The study labeled 150 or so TCR beta chains cytomegalovirus-associated. Reported performance of the classifier showed diagnosis of cytomegalovirus status with high specificity and sensitivity. One later analysis, an examination of the roughly 130 validation repertoires, found that first-cohort TCR clusters tended to co-occur in them.

Here immunoSEQ multiplex PCR was the method, and the copy in TCRdb shows in-frame clones only, minus some. Of tens of thousands of clones in the sample, approximately 94% were seen once. Sequencing was carried out using PBMCs. The clonotype was recovered from a woman between 25 and 40 years old in good health and CMV-seronegative. This chain uses TRBV7-2 with TRBJ1-3; D perhaps matches TRBD1 (5 bases). In DNA, the CDR3 is TGTGCCAGCAGCTTAAACCCACGGGGGGTAACTGGAAACACCATATATTTT. Encoded protein: CASSLNPRGVTGNTIYF.